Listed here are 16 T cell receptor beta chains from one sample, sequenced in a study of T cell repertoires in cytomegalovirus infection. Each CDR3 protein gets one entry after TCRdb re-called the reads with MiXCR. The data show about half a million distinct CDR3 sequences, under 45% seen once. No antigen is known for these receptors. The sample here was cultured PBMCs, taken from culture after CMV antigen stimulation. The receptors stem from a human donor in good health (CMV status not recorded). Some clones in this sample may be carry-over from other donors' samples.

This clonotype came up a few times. CDR3 residues: CATSDKRLMNTEAFF. The CDR3 DNA reads as TGTGCCACCAGTGATAAGCGGCTAATGAACACTGAAGCTTTCTTT. The chain carries TRBV7-8 and TRBJ1-1, with D unresolved. V was shortened by 10 bases and J by 0 bases, with 18 bases between the two germline ends. The CDR3 extends over 15 amino acids. Germline CDR1 SGHVS, CDR2 FQNEAQ.

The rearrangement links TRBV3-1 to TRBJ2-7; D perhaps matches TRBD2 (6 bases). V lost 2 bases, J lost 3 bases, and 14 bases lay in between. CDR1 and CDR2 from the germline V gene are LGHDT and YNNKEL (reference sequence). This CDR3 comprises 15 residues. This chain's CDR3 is CASSQRRELYYEQYF. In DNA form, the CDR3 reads TGTGCCAGCAGCCAACGCCGGGAGTTATACTACGAGCAGTACTTC.

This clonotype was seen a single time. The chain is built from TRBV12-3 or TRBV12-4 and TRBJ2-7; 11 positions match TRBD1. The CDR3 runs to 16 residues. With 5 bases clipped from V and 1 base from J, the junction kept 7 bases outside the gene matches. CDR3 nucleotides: TGTGCCAGCAGTACAAGGACAGGGGGCAGTTCCTACGAGCAGTACTTC. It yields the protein CASSTRTGGSSYEQYF.

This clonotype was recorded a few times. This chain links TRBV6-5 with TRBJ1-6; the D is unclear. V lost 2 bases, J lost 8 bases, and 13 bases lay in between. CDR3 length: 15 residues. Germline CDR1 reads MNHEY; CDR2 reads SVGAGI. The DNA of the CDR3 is TGTGCCAGCAGTTACGGGGAGCCGAGGCATTCACCCCTCCACTTT. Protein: CASSYGEPRHSPLHF.

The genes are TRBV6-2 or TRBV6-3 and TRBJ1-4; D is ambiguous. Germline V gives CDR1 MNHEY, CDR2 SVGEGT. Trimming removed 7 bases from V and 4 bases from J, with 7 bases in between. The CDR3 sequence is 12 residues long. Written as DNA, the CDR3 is TGTGCCAGCAACCGGTTTAATGAAAAACTGTTTTTT. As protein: CASNRFNEKLFF.

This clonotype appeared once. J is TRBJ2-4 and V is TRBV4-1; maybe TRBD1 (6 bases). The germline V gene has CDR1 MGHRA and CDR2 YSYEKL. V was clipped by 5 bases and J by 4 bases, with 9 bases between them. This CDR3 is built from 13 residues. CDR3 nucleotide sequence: TGCGCCAGCAGCAACAGGGCGAAAAACATTCAGTACTTC. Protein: CASSNRAKNIQYF.

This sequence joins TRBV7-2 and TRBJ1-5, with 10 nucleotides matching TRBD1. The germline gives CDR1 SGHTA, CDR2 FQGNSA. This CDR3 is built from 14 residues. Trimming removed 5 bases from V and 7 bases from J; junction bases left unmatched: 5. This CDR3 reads CASSGDRGRQPQHF. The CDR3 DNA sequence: TGTGCCAGCAGCGGGGACAGGGGTAGGCAGCCCCAGCATTTT. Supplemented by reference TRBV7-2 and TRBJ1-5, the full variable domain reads GAGVSQSPSNKVTEKGKDVELRCDPISGHTALYWYRQSLGQGLEFLIYFQGNSAPDKSGLPSDRFSAERTGGSVSTLTIQRTQQEDSAVYLCASSGDRGRQPQHFGDGTRLSIL.

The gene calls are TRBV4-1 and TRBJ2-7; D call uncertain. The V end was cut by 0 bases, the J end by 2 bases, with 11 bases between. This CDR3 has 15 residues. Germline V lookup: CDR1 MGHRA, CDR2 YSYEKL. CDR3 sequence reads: CASSQDSAWPYEQYF. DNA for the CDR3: TGCGCCAGCAGCCAAGACAGTGCATGGCCCTACGAGCAGTACTTC.

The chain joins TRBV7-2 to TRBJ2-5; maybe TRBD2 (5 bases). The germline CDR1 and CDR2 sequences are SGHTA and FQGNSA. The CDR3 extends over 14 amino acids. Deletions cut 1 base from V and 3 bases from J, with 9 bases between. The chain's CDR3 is CASSLVLEKETQYF. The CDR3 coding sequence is TGTGCCAGCAGCTTAGTACTAGAAAAAGAGACCCAGTACTTC.

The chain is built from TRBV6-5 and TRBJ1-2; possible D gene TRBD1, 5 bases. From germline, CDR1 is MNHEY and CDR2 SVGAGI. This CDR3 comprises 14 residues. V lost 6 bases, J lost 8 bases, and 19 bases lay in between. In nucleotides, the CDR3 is TGTGCCAGCAGCTACACATTAACAGGAGGGGGCTACACCTTC. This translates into CASSYTLTGGGYTF.

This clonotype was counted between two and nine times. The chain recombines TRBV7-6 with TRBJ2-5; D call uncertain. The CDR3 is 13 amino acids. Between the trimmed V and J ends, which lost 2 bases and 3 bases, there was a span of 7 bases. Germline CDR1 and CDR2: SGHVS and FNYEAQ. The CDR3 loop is CASSLFPEETQYF. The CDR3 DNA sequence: TGTGCCAGCAGCTTATTCCCGGAAGAGACCCAGTACTTC.

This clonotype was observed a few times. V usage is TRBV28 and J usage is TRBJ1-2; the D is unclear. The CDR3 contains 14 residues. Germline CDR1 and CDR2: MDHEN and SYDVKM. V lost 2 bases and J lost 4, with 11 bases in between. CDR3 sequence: CASSLVADSYGYTF. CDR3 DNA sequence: TGTGCCAGCAGTTTAGTGGCTGACTCCTATGGCTACACCTTC.

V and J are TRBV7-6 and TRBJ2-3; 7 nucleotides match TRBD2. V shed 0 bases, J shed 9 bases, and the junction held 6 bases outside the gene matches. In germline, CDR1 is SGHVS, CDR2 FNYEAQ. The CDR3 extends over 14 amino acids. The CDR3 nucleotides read TGTGCCAGCAGCTTAGCCGAAGCGGGGAGGACGCAGTATTTT. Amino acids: CASSLAEAGRTQYF. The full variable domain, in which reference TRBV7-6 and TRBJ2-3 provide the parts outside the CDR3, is GAGVSQSPRYKVTKRGQDVALRCDPISGHVSLYWYRQALGQGPEFLTYFNYEAQQDKSGLPNDRFSAERPEGSISTLTIQRTEQRDSAMYRCASSLAEAGRTQYFGPGTRLTVL.

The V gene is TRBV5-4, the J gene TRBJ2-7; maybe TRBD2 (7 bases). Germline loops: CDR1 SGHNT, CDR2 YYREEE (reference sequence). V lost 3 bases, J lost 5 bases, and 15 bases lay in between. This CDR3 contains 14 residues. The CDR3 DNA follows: TGTGCCAGCAGCTCACAAGGGGGGGCCGACGAGCAGTACTTC. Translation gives CASSSQGGADEQYF. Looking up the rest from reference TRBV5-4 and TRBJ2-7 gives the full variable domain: ETGVTQSPTHLIKTRGQQVTLRCSSQSGHNTVSWYQQALGQGPQFIFQYYREEENGRGNFPPRFSGLQFPNYSSELNVNALELDDSALYLCASSSQGGADEQYFGPGTRLTVT.

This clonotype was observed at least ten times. DNA of the CDR3: TGTGCCAGCAGCATCAGCAGCGGGGACACAGATACGCAGTATTTT. Protein product: CASSISSGDTDTQYF. The chain is built from TRBV7-2 and TRBJ2-3; 7 bases align to TRBD2. Germline loops: CDR1 SGHTA, CDR2 FQGNSA. CDR3 length: 15 residues. V shed 5 bases and J 2 bases; nucleotides not matched to a gene: 7.

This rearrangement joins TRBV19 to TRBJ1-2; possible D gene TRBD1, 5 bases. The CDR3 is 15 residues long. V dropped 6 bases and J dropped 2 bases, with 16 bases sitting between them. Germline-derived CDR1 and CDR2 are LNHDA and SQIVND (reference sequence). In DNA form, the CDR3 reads TGTGCCAGTAGAACAAAAGGGGACGGAAACTATGGCTACACCTTC. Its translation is CASRTKGDGNYGYTF.